These T cell receptor beta chains were read from a single sample in a study of cytomegalovirus exposure and HLA in healthy donors. TCRdb's table, derived via immunoSEQ multiplex PCR, lists solely in-frame clones and lacks some. The sample has 95,000 to 150,000 clones; about three fifths are singletons. Sequencing used PBMCs. The receptor set was obtained from a man aged 40-49 years in good health and CMV-seropositive. The CDR3 runs from the conserved cysteine through the conserved F or W. A D gene is named only where the DNA matches it firmly. Expanded clones are given a class, and other clones once, few, many or no size at all.

J gene: TRBJ2-7; D gene: -; V gene: TRBV4-3; clone size: -; CDR3 DNA: TGCGCCAGCAGCCAAGATCCAGGGGGGCTCTCCTACGAGCAGTACTTC; CDR3 protein: CASSQDPGGLSYEQYF
J gene: TRBJ2-5; D gene: TRBD2; V gene: TRBV7-9; clone size: -; CDR3 DNA: TGTGCCGGGGGGGGTCCTCAGCAAGAGACCCAGTACTTC; CDR3 protein: CAGGGPQQETQYF
J gene: TRBJ1-2; D gene: TRBD1; V gene: TRBV4-2; clone size: -; CDR3 DNA: TGTGCCAGCAGCCCCGAGGGACAGGGGAGGAAGGATGGCTACACCTTC; CDR3 protein: CASSPEGQGRKDGYTF
J gene: TRBJ2-5; D gene: TRBD2; V gene: TRBV5-1; clone size: few; CDR3 DNA: TGCGCCAGCAGCTTGATACAAGCGGGGGAGACCCAGTACTTC; CDR3 protein: CASSLIQAGETQYF
J gene: TRBJ2-3; D gene: TRBD2; V gene: TRBV7-3; clone size: -; CDR3 DNA: TGTGCCAGCAGCCTAGCGGGGGGTGGGGCAGATACGCAGTATTTT; CDR3 protein: CASSLAGGGADTQYF
J gene: TRBJ2-1; D gene: TRBD2; V gene: TRBV7-3; clone size: -; CDR3 DNA: TGTGCCAGCAGCTTAGGTACTAGCGGCTACAATGAGCAGTTCTTC; CDR3 protein: CASSLGTSGYNEQFF
J gene: TRBJ2-2; D gene: -; V gene: TRBV18; clone size: few; CDR3 DNA: TGTGCCAGCTCACCAGCGGACACCGGGGAGCTGTTTTTT; CDR3 protein: CASSPADTGELFF
J gene: TRBJ1-3; D gene: -; V gene: TRBV9; clone size: -; CDR3 DNA: TGTGCCAGCAGCTCCCCCGGTAACACCATATATTTT; CDR3 protein: CASSSPGNTIYF
J gene: TRBJ2-7; D gene: TRBD1; V gene: TRBV5-1; clone size: -; CDR3 DNA: TGCGCCAGCAGCTTGGAGACAGGGGCTGGCTACGAGCAGTACTTC; CDR3 protein: CASSLETGAGYEQYF
J gene: TRBJ2-3; D gene: TRBD2; V gene: TRBV6-4; clone size: -; CDR3 DNA: TGTGCCAGCAGTGACTCGAGGACTAGCGATACGCAGTATTTT; CDR3 protein: CASSDSRTSDTQYF
J gene: TRBJ2-5; D gene: TRBD2; V gene: TRBV29-1; clone size: -; CDR3 DNA: TGCAGCGTCAGACTAGCGACCCAAGAGACCCAGTACTTC; CDR3 protein: CSVRLATQETQYF
J gene: TRBJ2-7; D gene: -; V gene: TRBV11-2; clone size: -; CDR3 DNA: TGTGCCAGCAGCGTAAACGGGGATCGTTACGAGCAGTACTTC; CDR3 protein: CASSVNGDRYEQYF
J gene: TRBJ1-2; D gene: -; V gene: TRBV11-2; clone size: -; CDR3 DNA: TGTGCCAGCAGCTCCTACAGGGCGCGGGACTATGGCTACACCTTC; CDR3 protein: CASSSYRARDYGYTF
J gene: TRBJ1-1; D gene: -; V gene: TRBV27; clone size: few; CDR3 DNA: TGTGCCAGCAGGGGACAAAGAGGACACTCGAACACTGAAGCTTTCTTT; CDR3 protein: CASRGQRGHSNTEAFF
J gene: TRBJ2-7; D gene: -; V gene: TRBV11-2; clone size: -; CDR3 DNA: TGTGCCAGCAGCTTACGGACTTTCTACGAGCAGTACTTC; CDR3 protein: CASSLRTFYEQYF
J gene: TRBJ2-7; D gene: -; V gene: TRBV7-9; clone size: -; CDR3 DNA: TGTGCCAGCAGCTATGGCCCCTACGAGCAGTACTTC; CDR3 protein: CASSYGPYEQYF
J gene: TRBJ1-1; D gene: TRBD1; V gene: TRBV6-5; clone size: -; CDR3 DNA: TGTGCCAGCAGAGACTCGGACAGGGGGAACACTGAAGCTTTCTTT; CDR3 protein: CASRDSDRGNTEAFF
J gene: TRBJ1-5; D gene: -; V gene: TRBV4-1; clone size: -; CDR3 DNA: TGCGCCAGCAGCCACTACTTACCGATTTATAGCAATCAGCCCCAGCATTTT; CDR3 protein: CASSHYLPIYSNQPQHF
J gene: TRBJ1-5; D gene: -; V gene: TRBV5-1; clone size: many; CDR3 DNA: TGCGCCAGCAGCCTAACAGGGCTGCCCGAACAGCCCCAGCATTTT; CDR3 protein: CASSLTGLPEQPQHF
J gene: TRBJ2-2; D gene: TRBD1; V gene: TRBV19; clone size: -; CDR3 DNA: TGTGCCAGTAGCGACAGGGGGAGAACCGGGGAGCTGTTTTTT; CDR3 protein: CASSDRGRTGELFF
J gene: TRBJ2-5; D gene: TRBD1; V gene: TRBV7-6; clone size: -; CDR3 DNA: TGTGCCAGCAGCCTGGGACAGGGAGGGTGGGAGACCCAGTACTTC; CDR3 protein: CASSLGQGGWETQYF
J gene: TRBJ1-2; D gene: -; V gene: TRBV2; clone size: once; CDR3 DNA: TGTGCCAGCAGTGAAGTCGGAGCTAACTATGGCTACACCTTC; CDR3 protein: CASSEVGANYGYTF
J gene: TRBJ2-7; D gene: -; V gene: TRBV20-1; clone size: once; CDR3 DNA: TGCCGAAAAGACAGGTACTACGAGCAGTACTTC; CDR3 protein: CRKDRYYEQYF
J gene: TRBJ2-7; D gene: -; V gene: TRBV5-6; clone size: -; CDR3 DNA: TGTGCCAGCAACCCCCGGGGGTTGTACGAGCAGTACTTC; CDR3 protein: CASNPRGLYEQYF
J gene: TRBJ2-5; D gene: -; V gene: TRBV30; clone size: few; CDR3 DNA: TGTGCCTGGAGCCATTTAGGCGGGAACATCCAAGAGACCCAGTACTTC; CDR3 protein: CAWSHLGGNIQETQYF
J gene: TRBJ2-1; D gene: TRBD2; V gene: TRBV9; clone size: -; CDR3 DNA: TGTGCCAGCAGCGAGAGCCGGGGGGTGACCTACAATGAGCAGTTCTTC; CDR3 protein: CASSESRGVTYNEQFF
J gene: TRBJ2-1; D gene: TRBD2; V gene: TRBV23-1; clone size: -; CDR3 DNA: TGCGCCAGCCGCATCGGGACTAGCGGGAGACGGAGGGGATACAATGAGCAGTTCTTC; CDR3 protein: CASRIGTSGRRRGYNEQFF
J gene: TRBJ1-5; D gene: -; V gene: TRBV28; clone size: few; CDR3 DNA: TGTGCCAGCAGTTTAAAACCCTCCGAGCGGCAGCCCCAGCATTTT; CDR3 protein: CASSLKPSERQPQHF
J gene: TRBJ2-5; D gene: -; V gene: TRBV9; clone size: -; CDR3 DNA: TGTGCCAGCAGCGGGGGCATAATTCAAGAGACCCAGTACTTC; CDR3 protein: CASSGGIIQETQYF
J gene: TRBJ1-5; D gene: -; V gene: TRBV30; clone size: -; CDR3 DNA: TGTGCCTGGAGCCTGAGGGGGCAGCCCCAGCATTTT; CDR3 protein: CAWSLRGQPQHF
J gene: TRBJ1-5; D gene: -; V gene: TRBV18; clone size: -; CDR3 DNA: TGTGCCAGCTCACCGGGGGGTGGACAGCCCCAGCATTTT; CDR3 protein: CASSPGGGQPQHF
J gene: TRBJ1-1; D gene: TRBD1; V gene: TRBV19; clone size: few; CDR3 DNA: TGTGCCAGTAGTATAGAGGTGTTCGGGGGACAGGGGATTCCGAACACTGAAGCTTTCTTT; CDR3 protein: CASSIEVFGGQGIPNTEAFF
J gene: TRBJ2-2; D gene: -; V gene: TRBV7-9; clone size: few; CDR3 DNA: TGTGCCAGCAGAAGAGGGAACACCGGGGAGCTGTTTTTT; CDR3 protein: CASRRGNTGELFF
J gene: TRBJ1-1; D gene: TRBD1; V gene: TRBV7-3; clone size: -; CDR3 DNA: TGTGCCAGCAGCTACGTTGGACAGGGAGAGACTGAAGCTTTCTTT; CDR3 protein: CASSYVGQGETEAFF
J gene: TRBJ1-4; D gene: TRBD1; V gene: TRBV19; clone size: -; CDR3 DNA: TGTGCCAGTAGTCCATCACAGGGGAATGAAAAACTGTTTTTT; CDR3 protein: CASSPSQGNEKLFF
J gene: TRBJ2-1; D gene: -; V gene: TRBV19; clone size: -; CDR3 DNA: TGTGCCAGTATGGGGACTGGGAAGCTCGGTTACAATGAGCAGTTCTTC; CDR3 protein: CASMGTGKLGYNEQFF
J gene: TRBJ2-6; D gene: -; V gene: TRBV19; clone size: -; CDR3 DNA: TGTGCCAGTAACACTGGGGCCAACGTCCTGACTTTC; CDR3 protein: CASNTGANVLTF
J gene: TRBJ1-1; D gene: TRBD1; V gene: TRBV7-2; clone size: -; CDR3 DNA: TGTGCCAGCAGCCAGGGGGCAAACACTGAAGCTTTCTTT; CDR3 protein: CASSQGANTEAFF
J gene: TRBJ2-2; D gene: TRBD1; V gene: TRBV5-1; clone size: -; CDR3 DNA: TGCGCCAGCAGCTTGGGTGTGACAGGGCGGAACACCGGGGAGCTGTTTTTT; CDR3 protein: CASSLGVTGRNTGELFF
J gene: TRBJ1-5; D gene: -; V gene: TRBV18; clone size: -; CDR3 DNA: TGTGCCAGCTCCCAGTCGGGGAATCAGCCCCAGCATTTT; CDR3 protein: CASSQSGNQPQHF
J gene: TRBJ1-2; D gene: -; V gene: TRBV9; clone size: -; CDR3 DNA: TGTGCCAGCAGCCCGGCGGGGGCCTATGGCTACACCTTC; CDR3 protein: CASSPAGAYGYTF